The source of this T cell receptor (beta chain) is a study of cytomegalovirus exposure and HLA in healthy donors. Study-wide background: Around 78 million unique TCRs, all from HLA-typed donors, were included in an early release of the data. The study, taken as a whole, reports: Of the V segments, some could not be distinguished, including TRBV6-2 and TRBV6-3, and were excluded.

Both 60 Vbeta primers and 13 Jbeta primers went into the PCR. The table came from immunoSEQ multiplex PCR; TCRdb's copy has only in-frame clones and leaves some out. The table shows 70,000 or so clones, with around 61% occurring only once. Trimming stripped 8 bases from V and 0 bases from J, with 14 bases between. The CDR3 runs 14 residues. Looked up from germline, CDR1 is SQVTM and CDR2 is ANQGSEA. In the case of this clone: The antigen remains unidentified.

The sample was PBMCs. The chain has TRBV29-1 and TRBJ1-3, with D maybe TRBD1 (6 bases). This receptor was taken from a woman aged 45-59 years in good health and CMV-seronegative. The CDR3 protein is CSPGRGPSGNTIYF. The CDR3 nucleotides read TGCAGCCCCGGCAGGGGTCCCTCTGGAAACACCATATATTTT.